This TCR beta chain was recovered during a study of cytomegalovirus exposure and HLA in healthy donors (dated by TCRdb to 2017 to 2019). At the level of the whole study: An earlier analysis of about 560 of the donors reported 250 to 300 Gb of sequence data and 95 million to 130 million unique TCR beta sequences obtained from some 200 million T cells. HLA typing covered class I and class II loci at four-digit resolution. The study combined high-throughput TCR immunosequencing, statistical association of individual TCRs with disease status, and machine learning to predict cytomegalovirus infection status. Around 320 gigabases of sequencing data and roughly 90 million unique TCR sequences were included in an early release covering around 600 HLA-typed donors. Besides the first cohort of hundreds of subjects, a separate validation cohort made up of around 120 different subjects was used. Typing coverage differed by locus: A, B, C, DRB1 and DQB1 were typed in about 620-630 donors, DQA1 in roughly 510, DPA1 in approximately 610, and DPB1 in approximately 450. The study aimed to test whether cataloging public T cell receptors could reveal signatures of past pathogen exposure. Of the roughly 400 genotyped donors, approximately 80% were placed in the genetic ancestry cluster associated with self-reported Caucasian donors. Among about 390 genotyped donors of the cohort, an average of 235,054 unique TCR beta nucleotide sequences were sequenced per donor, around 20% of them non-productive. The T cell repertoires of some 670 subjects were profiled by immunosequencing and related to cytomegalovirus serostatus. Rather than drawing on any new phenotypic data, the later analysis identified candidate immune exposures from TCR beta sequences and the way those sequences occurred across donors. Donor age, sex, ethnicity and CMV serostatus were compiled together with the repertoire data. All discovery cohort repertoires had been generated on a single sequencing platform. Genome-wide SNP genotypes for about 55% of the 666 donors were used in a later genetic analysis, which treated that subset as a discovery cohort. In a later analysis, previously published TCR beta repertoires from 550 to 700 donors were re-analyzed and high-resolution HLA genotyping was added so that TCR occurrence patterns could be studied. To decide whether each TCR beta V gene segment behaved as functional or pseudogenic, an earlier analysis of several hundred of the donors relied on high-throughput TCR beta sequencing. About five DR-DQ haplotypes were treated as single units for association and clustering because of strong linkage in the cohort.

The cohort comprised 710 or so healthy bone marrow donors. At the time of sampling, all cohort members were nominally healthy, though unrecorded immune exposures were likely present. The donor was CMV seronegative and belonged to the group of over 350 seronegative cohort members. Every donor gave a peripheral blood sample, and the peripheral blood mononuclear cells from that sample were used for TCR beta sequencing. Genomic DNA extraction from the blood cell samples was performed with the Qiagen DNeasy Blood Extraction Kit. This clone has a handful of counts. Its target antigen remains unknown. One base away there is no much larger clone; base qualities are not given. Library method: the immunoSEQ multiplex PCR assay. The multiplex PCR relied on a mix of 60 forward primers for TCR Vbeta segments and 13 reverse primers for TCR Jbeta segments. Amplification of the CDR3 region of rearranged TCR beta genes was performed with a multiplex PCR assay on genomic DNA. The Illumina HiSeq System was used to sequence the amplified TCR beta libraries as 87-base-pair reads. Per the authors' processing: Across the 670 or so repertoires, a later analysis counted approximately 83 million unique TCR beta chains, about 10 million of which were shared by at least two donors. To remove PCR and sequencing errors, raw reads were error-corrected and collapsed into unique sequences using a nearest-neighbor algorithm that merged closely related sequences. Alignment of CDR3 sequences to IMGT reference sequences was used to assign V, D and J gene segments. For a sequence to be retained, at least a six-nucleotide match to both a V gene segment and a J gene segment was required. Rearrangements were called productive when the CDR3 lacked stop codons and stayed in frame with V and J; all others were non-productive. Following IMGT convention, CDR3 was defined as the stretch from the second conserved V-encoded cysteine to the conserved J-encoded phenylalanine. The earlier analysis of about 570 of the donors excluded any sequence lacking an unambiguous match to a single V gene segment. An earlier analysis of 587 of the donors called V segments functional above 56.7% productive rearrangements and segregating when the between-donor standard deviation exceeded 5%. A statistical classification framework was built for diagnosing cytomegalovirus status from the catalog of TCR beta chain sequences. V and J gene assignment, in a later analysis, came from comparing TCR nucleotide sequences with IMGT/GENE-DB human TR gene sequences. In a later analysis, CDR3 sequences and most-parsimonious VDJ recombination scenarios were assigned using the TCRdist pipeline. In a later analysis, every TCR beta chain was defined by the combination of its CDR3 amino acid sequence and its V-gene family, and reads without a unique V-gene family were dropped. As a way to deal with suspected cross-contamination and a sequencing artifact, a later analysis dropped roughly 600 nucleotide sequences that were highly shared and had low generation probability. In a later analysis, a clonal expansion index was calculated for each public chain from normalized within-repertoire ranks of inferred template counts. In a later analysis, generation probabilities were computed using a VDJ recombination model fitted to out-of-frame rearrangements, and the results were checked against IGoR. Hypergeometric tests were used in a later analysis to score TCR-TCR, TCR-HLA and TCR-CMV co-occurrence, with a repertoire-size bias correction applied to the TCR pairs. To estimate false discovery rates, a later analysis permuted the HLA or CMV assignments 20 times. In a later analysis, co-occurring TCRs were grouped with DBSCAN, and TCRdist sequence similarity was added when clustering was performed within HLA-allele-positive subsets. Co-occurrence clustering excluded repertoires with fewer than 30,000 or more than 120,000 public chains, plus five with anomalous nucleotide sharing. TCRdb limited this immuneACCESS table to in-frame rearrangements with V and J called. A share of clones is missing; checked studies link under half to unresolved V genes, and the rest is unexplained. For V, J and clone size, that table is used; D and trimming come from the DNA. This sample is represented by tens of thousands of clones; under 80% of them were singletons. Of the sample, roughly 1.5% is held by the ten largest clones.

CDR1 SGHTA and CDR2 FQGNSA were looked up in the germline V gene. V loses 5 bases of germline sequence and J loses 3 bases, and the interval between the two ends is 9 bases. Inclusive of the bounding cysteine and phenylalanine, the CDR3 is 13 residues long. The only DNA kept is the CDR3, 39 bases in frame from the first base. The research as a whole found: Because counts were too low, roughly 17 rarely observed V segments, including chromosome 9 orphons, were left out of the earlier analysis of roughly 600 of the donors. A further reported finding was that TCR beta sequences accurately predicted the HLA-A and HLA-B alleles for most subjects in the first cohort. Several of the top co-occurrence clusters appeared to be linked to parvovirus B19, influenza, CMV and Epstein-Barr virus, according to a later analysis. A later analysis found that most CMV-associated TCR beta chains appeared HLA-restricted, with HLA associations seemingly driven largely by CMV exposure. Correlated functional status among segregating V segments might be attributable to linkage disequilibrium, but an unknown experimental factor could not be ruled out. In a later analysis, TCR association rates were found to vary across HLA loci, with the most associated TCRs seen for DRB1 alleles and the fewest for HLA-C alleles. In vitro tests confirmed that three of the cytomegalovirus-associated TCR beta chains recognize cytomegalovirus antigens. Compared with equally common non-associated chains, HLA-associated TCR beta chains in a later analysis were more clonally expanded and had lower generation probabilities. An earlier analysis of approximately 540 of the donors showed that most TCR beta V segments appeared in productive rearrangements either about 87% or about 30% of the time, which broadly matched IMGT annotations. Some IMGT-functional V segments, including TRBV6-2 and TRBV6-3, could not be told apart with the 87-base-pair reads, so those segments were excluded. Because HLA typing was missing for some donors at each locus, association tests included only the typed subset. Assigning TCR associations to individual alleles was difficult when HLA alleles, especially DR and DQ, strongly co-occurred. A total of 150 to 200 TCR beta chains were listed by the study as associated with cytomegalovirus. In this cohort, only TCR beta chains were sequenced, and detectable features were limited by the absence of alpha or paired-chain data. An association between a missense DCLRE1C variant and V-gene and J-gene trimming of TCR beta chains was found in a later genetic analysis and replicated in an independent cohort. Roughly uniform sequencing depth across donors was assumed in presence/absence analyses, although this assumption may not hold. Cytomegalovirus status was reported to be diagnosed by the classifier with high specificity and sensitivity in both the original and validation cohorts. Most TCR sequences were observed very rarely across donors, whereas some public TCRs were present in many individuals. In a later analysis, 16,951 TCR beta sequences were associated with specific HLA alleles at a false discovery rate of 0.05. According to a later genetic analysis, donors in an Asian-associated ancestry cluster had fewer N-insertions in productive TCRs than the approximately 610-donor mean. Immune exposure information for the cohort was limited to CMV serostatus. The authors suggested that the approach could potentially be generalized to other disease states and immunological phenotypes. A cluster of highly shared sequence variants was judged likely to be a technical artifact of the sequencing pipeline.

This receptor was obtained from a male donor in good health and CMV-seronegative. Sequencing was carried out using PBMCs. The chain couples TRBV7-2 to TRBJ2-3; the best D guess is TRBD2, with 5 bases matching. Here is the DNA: TGTGCCAGCAGCCCCGAGGGTACAGATACGCAGTATTTT. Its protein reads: CASSPEGTDTQYF. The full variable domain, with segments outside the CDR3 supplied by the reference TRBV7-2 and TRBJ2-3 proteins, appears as GAGVSQSPSNKVTEKGKDVELRCDPISGHTALYWYRQSLGQGLEFLIYFQGNSAPDKSGLPSDRFSAERTGGSVSTLTIQRTQQEDSAVYLCASSPEGTDTQYFGPGTRLTVL.